These T cell receptor beta chains were read from a single sample in a study of blood T cell repertoires in COVID-19. Libraries were prepared by immunoSEQ multiplex PCR; TCRdb keeps only in-frame clonotypes and omits some of them. Of 170,000 or so clones in the sample, approximately 87% are singletons; the top ten hold over 0.7%. The sample was peripheral blood. These receptor sequences come from a woman between 18 and 30 years old who had recovered from COVID-19. Each CDR3 is given with its conserved first and last residue. D genes are given only for firm matches. The size field is filled for only some rows; it gives once, few, many or a size class.

v_gene	j_gene	abundance	d_gene	CDR3aa	CDR3nt
TRBV7-3	TRBJ2-1	once	TRBD1	CASSPAAQGSEQFF	TGTGCCAGCAGCCCCGCCGCACAGGGGAGTGAGCAGTTCTTC
TRBV4-3	TRBJ1-1	NA	TRBD1	CASSRGQLGTEAFF	TGCGCCAGCAGCAGGGGGCAATTGGGCACTGAAGCTTTCTTT
TRBV4-1	TRBJ1-1	NA	NA	CASSRVQVQTEAFF	TGCGCCAGCAGCCGGGTACAGGTTCAGACTGAAGCTTTCTTT
TRBV5-4	TRBJ2-5	NA	NA	CASSLAGERTQYF	TGTGCCAGCAGCTTGGCGGGAGAGCGGACCCAGTACTTC
TRBV6-2/TRBV6-3	TRBJ2-6	few	NA	CASSQGGSFSGANVLTF	TGTGCCAGCAGCCAGGGGGGGTCCTTCTCTGGGGCCAACGTCCTGACTTTC
TRBV19	TRBJ1-1	few	NA	CASSIRGITEAFF	TGTGCCAGTAGTATAAGAGGGATCACTGAAGCTTTCTTT
TRBV19	TRBJ1-2	NA	NA	CASRRTDLYGYTF	TGTGCCAGTAGGAGGACAGACCTATATGGCTACACCTTC
TRBV29-1	TRBJ1-2	NA	TRBD1	CSASTGSGYTF	TGCAGCGCCTCGACAGGGAGTGGCTACACCTTC
TRBV18	TRBJ1-2	NA	TRBD1	CASSPGQGEANYGYTF	TGTGCCAGCTCTCCGGGACAGGGGGAAGCTAACTATGGCTACACCTTC
TRBV4-3	TRBJ2-4	NA	TRBD2	CASSQDRASGDYIQYF	TGCGCCAGCAGCCAAGATCGGGCTAGCGGGGATTACATTCAGTACTTC
TRBV15	TRBJ2-4	NA	NA	CATSSGVGASKNIQYF	TGTGCCACCAGCAGTGGGGTGGGGGCGTCCAAAAACATTCAGTACTTC
TRBV3-1/TRBV3-2	TRBJ1-6	once	NA	CASSQLEPGNSPLHF	TGTGCCAGCAGCCAACTGGAGCCTGGGAATTCACCCCTCCACTTT
TRBV28	TRBJ1-2	NA	NA	CASMSRENYGYTF	TGTGCCAGCATGAGTAGAGAAAACTATGGCTACACCTTC
TRBV7-3	TRBJ2-2	once	NA	CASSRMGGDGELFF	TGTGCCAGCAGCCGAATGGGCGGGGACGGGGAGCTGTTTTTT
TRBV19	TRBJ2-1	NA	TRBD2	CASSLLGLAGNNEQFF	TGTGCCAGTAGCCTTCTCGGACTAGCGGGGAACAATGAGCAGTTCTTC
TRBV7-9	TRBJ2-3	NA	TRBD2	CASSLAGLEEYF	TGTGCCAGCAGCTTAGCGGGACTAGAGGAGTATTTT
TRBV6-6	TRBJ1-1	NA	NA	CASSYSDISTEAFF	TGTGCCAGCAGTTACTCGGACATCTCAACTGAAGCTTTCTTT
TRBV27	TRBJ2-5	NA	NA	CASRPGLEETQYF	TGTGCCAGCAGACCCGGACTTGAAGAGACCCAGTACTTC
TRBV15	TRBJ1-1	NA	NA	CATSREGGGTEAFF	TGTGCCACCAGCAGAGAGGGGGGAGGTACTGAAGCTTTCTTT
TRBV11-3	TRBJ2-3	NA	NA	CASSLDGGSDTQYF	TGTGCCAGCAGCTTAGACGGGGGATCAGATACGCAGTATTTT
TRBV27	TRBJ1-1	NA	NA	CASSWGGQPNTEAFF	TGTGCCAGCAGTTGGGGAGGGCAGCCGAACACTGAAGCTTTCTTT
TRBV24-1	TRBJ1-2	once	TRBD1	CATSDSSRDRVYGYTF	TGTGCCACCAGTGATTCGTCCCGGGACAGGGTCTATGGCTACACCTTC
TRBV6-1	TRBJ1-5	NA	NA	CASSYRGAGTPQHF	TGTGCCAGCAGTTATCGGGGGGCGGGTACTCCCCAGCATTTT
TRBV7-2	TRBJ1-2	NA	TRBD1	CASSPGGLMYGYTF	TGTGCCAGCAGCCCAGGGGGGCTGATGTATGGCTACACCTTC
TRBV29-1	TRBJ2-3	NA	TRBD1	CSAGGVGTGPTDTQYF	TGCAGCGCCGGAGGGGTTGGGACAGGGCCCACAGATACGCAGTATTTT
TRBV5-1	TRBJ2-1	NA	TRBD2	CASTTGTSGGDEQFF	TGCGCCAGTACCACCGGGACTAGCGGGGGTGATGAGCAGTTCTTC
TRBV19	TRBJ1-6	NA	TRBD1	CASSITPRDRYNSPLHF	TGTGCCAGTAGTATAACACCGCGGGACAGGTACAATTCACCCCTCCACTTT
TRBV25-1	TRBJ2-1	NA	TRBD2	CASSESVSGGEQFF	TGTGCCAGCAGTGAATCGGTTAGCGGGGGTGAGCAGTTCTTC
TRBV14	TRBJ2-2	NA	NA	CASSVDRTNTGELFF	TGTGCCAGCAGCGTCGACAGGACGAACACCGGGGAGCTGTTTTTT
TRBV5-6	TRBJ1-2	few	TRBD1	CASSVRDSGGYGYTF	TGTGCCAGCAGCGTGAGGGACAGTGGAGGCTATGGCTACACCTTC
TRBV7-3	TRBJ2-7	NA	TRBD2	CASSFSSGGAYEQYF	TGTGCCAGCAGCTTCTCTAGCGGGGGCGCCTACGAGCAGTACTTC
TRBV12-3/TRBV12-4	TRBJ2-2	NA	TRBD1	CASSPQGNGELFF	TGTGCCAGCAGTCCACAGGGGAACGGGGAGCTGTTTTTT
TRBV19	TRBJ1-1	NA	TRBD1	CASSRQGAATEAFF	TGTGCCAGTAGCAGACAGGGGGCGGCCACTGAAGCTTTCTTT
TRBV30	TRBJ2-5	NA	NA	CAWKWSQETQYF	TGTGCCTGGAAATGGAGCCAAGAGACCCAGTACTTC
TRBV6-2/TRBV6-3	TRBJ2-3	NA	NA	CASSYSRQGTDTQYF	TGTGCCAGCAGTTACTCGAGGCAGGGGACAGATACGCAGTATTTT
TRBV27	TRBJ2-7	once	NA	CASTFGVGYEQYF	TGTGCCAGCACTTTTGGAGTGGGCTACGAGCAGTACTTC
TRBV25-1	TRBJ1-1	NA	TRBD1	CASRRTGRAEAFF	TGTGCCAGCAGGAGGACAGGGAGGGCTGAAGCTTTCTTT
TRBV5-6	TRBJ1-1	NA	NA	CASSLWARASNTEAFF	TGTGCCAGCAGCTTGTGGGCCAGAGCATCGAACACTGAAGCTTTCTTT
TRBV7-8	TRBJ2-1	NA	TRBD2	CASSPLLAGGSDEQFF	TGTGCCAGCAGCCCCCTATTAGCGGGAGGGTCCGATGAGCAGTTCTTC
TRBV2	TRBJ2-3	NA	TRBD2	CASGPRGETDTQYF	TGTGCCAGCGGGCCCCGGGGGGAGACAGATACGCAGTATTTT